The 25 T cell receptor beta chains in this list originate from one sample, sequenced in a study of PD-1 blockade in classical Hodgkin lymphoma. Time point given: cycle 4 day 1 (C4D1), after less than seven weeks of nivolumab. Each and every patient relapsed after autologous stem cell transplantation, and patients got differing brentuximab vedotin exposure. Negative selection with magnetic separation was used to purify CD4+ T cells from thawed PBMCs. TCRdb's table, derived via immunoSEQ multiplex PCR, lists solely in-frame clones and lacks some. Seen here are about 20,000 clones, 70% to 80% observed once, and the top ten hold around 1.2%. This sample comprised CD4+ T cells from blood, obtained before the fourth cycle of nivolumab. The receptors derive from a human donor with classical Hodgkin lymphoma.

The chain is built from TRBV5-1 and TRBJ2-1; 7 nucleotides agree with TRBD1. CDR3 length: 12 residues. CDR1 and CDR2 (germline): SGHRS, YFSETQ. The ends lost 4 bases at V and 15 bases at J; junction bases unmatched: 10. The CDR3, as DNA: TGCGCCAGCAGCAAAGGGGGCTATGGATCGTTCTTC. It codes for CASSKGGYGSFF. Complete variable domain (other parts from reference TRBV5-1 and TRBJ2-1): KAGVTQTPRYLIKTRGQQVTLSCSPISGHRSVSWYQQTPGQGLQFLFEYFSETQRNKGNFPGRFSGRQFSNSRSEMNVSTLELGDSALYLCASSKGGYGSFFGPGTRLTVL.

The chain combines TRBV28 with TRBJ1-2, with D unclear. The CDR3 has 13 amino acids. Between the trimmed V and J ends, which lost 5 bases and 4 bases, there was a span of 11 bases. Germline V gene lookup returns CDR1 MDHEN and CDR2 SYDVKM. In nucleotides, the CDR3 is TGTGCCAGCAGTCCCCCAGGAACCTATGGCTACACCTTC. Translation gives CASSPPGTYGYTF.

The rearrangement links TRBV7-8 to TRBJ1-5, with TRBD1 identical over 8 bases. This CDR3 spans 16 amino acids. Unmatched junction bases numbered 12, after V lost 4 bases and J lost 7 bases. From germline, CDR1 is SGHVS and CDR2 FQNEAQ. CDR3 sequence reads: CASSYSRTGMGQPQHF. CDR3 coding DNA: TGTGCCAGCAGCTACTCACGGACAGGGATGGGACAGCCCCAGCATTTT. Full variable domain (outside the CDR3, taken from reference TRBV7-8 and TRBJ1-5): GAGVSQSPRYKVAKRGQDVALRCDPISGHVSLFWYQQALGQGPEFLTYFQNEAQLDKSGLPSDRFFAERPEGSVSTLKIQRTQQEDSAVYLCASSYSRTGMGQPQHFGDGTRLSIL.

J is TRBJ1-6 and V is TRBV10-2, with D unclear. The V and J ends lost 0 bases and 7 bases respectively, with 7 bases between them. This CDR3 has 14 residues. Germline assignment: CDR1 WSHSY and CDR2 SAAADI. CDR3 loop: CASSESRINSPLHF. The CDR3 nucleotides are TGCGCCAGCAGTGAGTCGAGAATCAATTCACCCCTCCACTTT.

The chain combines TRBV5-1 with TRBJ1-1; 9 bases fit TRBD1. The germline gives CDR1 SGHRS, CDR2 YFSETQ. The CDR3 is 15 amino acids. The trim removed 4 bases at V and 4 bases at J, leaving 8 bases unmatched. The CDR3 here is CASSPRQGGGTEAFF. The CDR3 region has the DNA TGCGCCAGCAGCCCGAGACAGGGGGGTGGCACTGAAGCTTTCTTT. The entire variable domain, with the rest obtained from reference TRBV5-1 and TRBJ1-1, is as follows: KAGVTQTPRYLIKTRGQQVTLSCSPISGHRSVSWYQQTPGQGLQFLFEYFSETQRNKGNFPGRFSGRQFSNSRSEMNVSTLELGDSALYLCASSPRQGGGTEAFFGQGTRLTVV.

J is TRBJ2-1 and V is TRBV7-9; 10 bases are a match to TRBD1. The CDR3 spans 16 residues. V was pared by 5 bases and J by 3 bases, with 7 bases of the junction left unmatched. Per the germline V gene, CDR1 is SEHNR and CDR2 is FQNEAQ (reference sequence). CDR3 amino acids: CASSPRRTGGYNEQFF. CDR3 bases: TGTGCCAGCAGCCCGCGCCGGACAGGGGGCTACAATGAGCAGTTCTTC.

This clone was found once. This chain connects TRBV25-1 to TRBJ2-7, with TRBD1 matching over 11 bases. CDR3 length: 14 amino acids. The V gene end was trimmed by 5 bases and the J gene end by 3 bases; junction bases not matched to a gene: 3. Germline V gene lookup returns CDR1 MGHDK and CDR2 SYGVNS. Written as DNA, the CDR3 is TGTGCCAGCAGTTTGGGGACAGGGGGCTACGAGCAGTACTTC. Translation gives CASSLGTGGYEQYF.

The chain uses TRBV7-8 and TRBJ1-5, with D uncertain. Germline V gene data show CDR1 as SGHVS and CDR2 as FQNEAQ. The length of the CDR3 is 15 residues. Deletions cut 6 bases from V and 7 bases from J, with 19 bases between. CDR3 region: CASSISRGSEQPQHF. CDR3 coding DNA: TGTGCCAGCAGTATTTCGCGTGGCAGTGAGCAGCCCCAGCATTTT.

The rearrangement uses TRBV19 and TRBJ1-1, with D perhaps matching TRBD1 (5 bases). CDR1 LNHDA and CDR2 SQIVND come from the germline V gene (reference sequence). The length of the CDR3 is 11 residues. V was trimmed by 8 bases and J by 11 bases, leaving 15 bases between them. The chain's CDR3 is CASGKGRAAFF. CDR3 DNA sequence: TGTGCCAGTGGGAAGGGACGTGCGGCTTTCTTT.

This CDR3 is CASSRGLTGSGQPQHF. The CDR3 DNA reads as TGTGCCAGCAGCCGGGGGCTGACAGGGAGTGGTCAGCCCCAGCATTTT. The chain couples TRBV7-2 to TRBJ1-5; 7 nucleotides align to TRBD1. With V trimmed by 5 bases and J by 6 bases, 13 bases remained unmatched. CDR3 length: 16 amino acids. CDR1 is SGHTA, CDR2 FQGNSA, per germline. Variable domain in full (rest from reference TRBV7-2 and TRBJ1-5): GAGVSQSPSNKVTEKGKDVELRCDPISGHTALYWYRQSLGQGLEFLIYFQGNSAPDKSGLPSDRFSAERTGGSVSTLTIQRTQQEDSAVYLCASSRGLTGSGQPQHFGDGTRLSIL.

This clone was recorded a few times. The chain has TRBV21-1 and TRBJ1-4. TRBV21-1 is an annotated pseudogene. The CDR3 has 18 amino acids. CDR3 sequence reads: CASSKARGARETNEKLFF. Here the CDR3 DNA reads TGTGCCAGCAGCAAAGCGCGGGGGGCGAGGGAAACTAATGAAAAACTGTTTTTT.

This clone was recorded once. The chain uses TRBV9 and TRBJ2-3; 8 bases fit TRBD1. There are 15 residues in the CDR3. Trimming removed 0 bases from V and 4 bases from J; junction bases left unmatched: 4. Germline CDR1 is SGDLS and CDR2 is YYNGEE. The CDR3 DNA sequence: TGTGCCAGCAGCGTAGGACAGGGGTGGGCAGATACGCAGTATTTT. Amino acids: CASSVGQGWADTQYF.

The chain employs TRBV11-2 and TRBJ2-3; no clear D gene. The germline CDR1 and CDR2 sequences are SGHAT and FQNNGV. The CDR3 sequence is 12 residues long. The V gene lost 2 bases and the J gene lost 3 bases, with 3 bases spanning the gap. The DNA of the CDR3 is TGTGCCAGCAGCTTAAGTACAGATACGCAGTATTTT. This gives the protein CASSLSTDTQYF.

The V and J genes are TRBV30 and TRBJ2-5; 10 bases agree with TRBD2. This CDR3 has 14 residues. The germline V gene encodes CDR1 GTSNPN and CDR2 SVGIG (reference sequence). The V and J ends lost 2 bases and 4 bases, in that order; junction bases with no gene match: 4. DNA for the CDR3: TGTGCCTGGAGTTCCAGCGGGGGGGCAGAGACCCAGTACTTC. Translation: CAWSSSGGAETQYF.

This clone appeared once. The chain couples TRBV10-3 to TRBJ2-6; 10 bases are shared with TRBD1. V trimming: 5 bases; J trimming: 1 base; junction bases outside the gene matches: 2. CDR1 is ENHRY, CDR2 SYGVKD, per germline. The CDR3 has 16 residues. The CDR3 coding sequence is TGTGCCATCAGTCGGACAGGGGGATCTGGGGCCAACGTCCTGACTTTC. It translates to CAISRTGGSGANVLTF.

V usage is TRBV30 and J usage is TRBJ1-4; TRBD1 matches at 8 bases. Germline CDR1 and CDR2: GTSNPN and SVGIG (reference sequence). The V segment lost 6 bases and the J segment 3 bases; nucleotides outside the gene matches: 6. The CDR3 runs 14 residues. The CDR3 loop is CACSSGQANEKLFF. DNA of the CDR3: TGTGCCTGTTCATCGGGACAGGCTAATGAAAAACTGTTTTTT.

The chain employs TRBV27 and TRBJ2-1; D not certain. The CDR3 has 18 residues. Germline V lookup: CDR1 MNHEY, CDR2 SMNVEV (reference sequence). V was pared by 1 base and J by 0 bases, with 16 bases between. CDR3 amino acids: CASSLLGKGRPSYNEQFF. The DNA for the CDR3 is TGTGCCAGCAGTTTATTGGGAAAGGGCAGACCCTCCTACAATGAGCAGTTCTTC.

This clone has more than one count but fewer than ten. This chain joins TRBV5-6 and TRBJ2-1; no reliable D call. The CDR3 has 12 residues. V was cut by 0 bases and J by 5 bases, with 3 bases left in between. The germline V gene encodes CDR1 SGHDT and CDR2 YYEEEE. CDR3 bases: TGTGCCAGCAGCTTGGATAACAATGAGCAGTTCTTC. It translates to CASSLDNNEQFF. The full variable domain, in which reference TRBV5-6 and TRBJ2-1 provide the parts outside the CDR3, is DAGVTQSPTHLIKTRGQQVTLRCSPKSGHDTVSWYQQALGQGPQFIFQYYEEEERQRGNFPDRFSGHQFPNYSSELNVNALLLGDSALYLCASSLDNNEQFFGPGTRLTVL.

The rearrangement joins TRBV4-1 to TRBJ2-2; D may be TRBD1 (6 bases). The CDR3 consists of 16 residues. Trimming removed 2 bases at V and 3 bases at J, with 13 bases between. CDR1 MGHRA and CDR2 YSYEKL come from the germline V gene. The CDR3 bases are TGCGCCAGCAGCCAATCGTACAGGGAATACACCGGGGAGCTGTTTTTT. The encoded protein is CASSQSYREYTGELFF.

This clone was seen once. This sequence joins TRBV28 and TRBJ1-5, with 7 bases lining up with TRBD1. CDR1 is MDHEN and CDR2 is SYDVKM in the germline V gene. The V segment lost 5 bases and the J segment 5 bases; nucleotides outside the gene matches: 6. The CDR3 is made up of 14 amino acids. This CDR3 is CASSPDRAHQPQHF. CDR3 bases: TGTGCCAGCAGTCCCGACAGGGCCCATCAGCCCCAGCATTTT. Full variable domain (outside the CDR3, taken from reference TRBV28 and TRBJ1-5): DVKVTQSSRYLVKRTGEKVFLECVQDMDHENMFWYRQDPGLGLRLIYFSYDVKMKEKGDIPEGYSVSREKKERFSLILESASTNQTSMYLCASSPDRAHQPQHFGDGTRLSIL.

The V and J genes are TRBV15 and TRBJ2-5; 8 nucleotides match TRBD2. CDR1 LNHNV and CDR2 YYDKDF come from the germline V gene (reference sequence). This CDR3 comprises 15 residues. The V segment lost 3 bases and the J segment 5 bases; nucleotides outside the gene matches: 8. Here the CDR3 reads CATSRSGGLRETQYF. The CDR3, as DNA: TGTGCCACCAGCAGGAGCGGGGGCCTTAGGGAGACCCAGTACTTC.

This clone was seen more than once but under ten times. The J gene is TRBJ2-3, the V gene TRBV11-1; a weak D match, TRBD2 (7 bases). The CDR3 loop spans 17 amino acids. Trimming removed 5 bases from V and 2 bases from J, with 20 bases in between. Germline loops: CDR1 SGHAT, CDR2 FQDESV (reference sequence). The CDR3 coding sequence is TGTGCCAGCAGCCCCGGGGTGGCGGGGGCTACCACAGATACGCAGTATTTT. Translated: CASSPGVAGATTDTQYF.

This rearrangement joins TRBV7-2 to TRBJ2-2; 9 bases agree with TRBD1. Trimming cost V 6 bases and J 2 bases; bases outside gene matches: 7. Germline V gene data show CDR1 as SGHTA and CDR2 as FQGNSA. CDR3 length: 16 residues. DNA of the CDR3: TGTGCCAGCAGTAGAGACAGGGGGATCAACACCGGGGAGCTGTTTTTT. This encodes CASSRDRGINTGELFF.

The genes are TRBV9 and TRBJ2-5, with 9 positions matching TRBD1. V was pared by 4 bases and J by 5 bases, with 12 bases of the junction left unmatched. CDR1 is SGDLS and CDR2 is YYNGEE in the germline V gene. CDR3 length: 16 amino acids. The CDR3 nucleotides read TGTGCCAGCAGCTCACCGGGACAGGGCCAATGGGAGACCCAGTACTTC. Amino acids: CASSSPGQGQWETQYF.

This clone was detected once. The rearrangement uses TRBV19 and TRBJ2-2; 8 nucleotides line up with TRBD2. The CDR3 covers 15 residues. Trimming at V came to 4 bases and at J to 1 base, leaving 2 bases not matched to a gene. Germline-derived CDR1 and CDR2 are LNHDA and SQIVND (reference sequence). CDR3 residues: CASSTRGGNTGELFF. The DNA of the CDR3 is TGTGCCAGTAGTACCCGGGGGGGGAACACCGGGGAGCTGTTTTTT.